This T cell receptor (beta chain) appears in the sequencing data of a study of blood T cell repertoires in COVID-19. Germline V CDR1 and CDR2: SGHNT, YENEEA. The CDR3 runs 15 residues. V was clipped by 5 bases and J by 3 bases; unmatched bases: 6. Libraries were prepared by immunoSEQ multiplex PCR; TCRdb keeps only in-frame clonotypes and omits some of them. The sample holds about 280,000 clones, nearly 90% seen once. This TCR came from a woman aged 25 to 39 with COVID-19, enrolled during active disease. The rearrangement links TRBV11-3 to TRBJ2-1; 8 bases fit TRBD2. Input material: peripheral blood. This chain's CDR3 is CASSPTGGGYNEQFF. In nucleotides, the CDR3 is TGTGCCAGCAGCCCAACGGGGGGGGGCTACAATGAGCAGTTCTTC.